This T cell receptor (beta chain) was retrieved from a study of beta chain features in type 1 diabetes. Background on the study: Age, gender and cell yields were alike across patients and healthy donors. Whole-study results and caveats: Among patients, naive, central memory and Treg TCRB repertoires appeared more similar than among healthy donors. In every one of the four CD4+ subsets, TCRB CDR3s were moderately but significantly shorter in Type 1 diabetes patients.

As every portion of the isolated RNA was reverse transcribed, the sequencing read expressed TCRB transcripts. Generated by immunoSEQ multiplex PCR, the TCRdb table keeps only in-frame clones and is missing some. The table records about 140,000 clones, about 12% of them present only once. The germline V gene has CDR1 MNHNS and CDR2 SASEGT. With 3 bases removed from V and 7 bases from J, the gap between germline ends came to 12 bases. The CDR3 totals 13 residues. The table lists this clone with a few counts. What it recognizes is unknown. The specimen sequenced was central memory CD4+ T cells from blood. The V gene is TRBV6-1, the J gene TRBJ1-1, with D perhaps TRBD1 (5 bases). This clonotype was obtained from a man in his late teens or twenties with type 1 diabetes. The CDR3 protein is CASSESGRGEAFF. For the CDR3, the DNA is TGTGCCAGCAGTGAGTCAGGGCGCGGTGAAGCTTTCTTT.